This is a list of T cell receptor beta chains from one sample in a study of cytomegalovirus exposure and HLA in healthy donors. The table came from immunoSEQ multiplex PCR; TCRdb's copy has only in-frame clones and leaves some out. The sample contains roughly 180,000 clones, around a tenth of which appear only once. The sequenced sample consisted of PBMCs. All receptors derive from a woman aged 25-40 years in good health and CMV-seropositive. Each CDR3 is given without its conserved first and last residue. Clone size is shown for a subset of rows, as once, few, many or a class of expanded clone.

cdr3_length: 13
clone_size: few
j_call: TRBJ2-7
v_call: TRBV4-1
cdr3_aa: ASSQGGDSTYEQY

cdr3_length: 14
clone_size: -
j_call: TRBJ2-7
v_call: TRBV7-9
cdr3_aa: ASSLAPSGSSYEQY

cdr3_length: 11
clone_size: few
j_call: TRBJ2-2
v_call: TRBV5-1
cdr3_aa: ASTQGNTGELF

cdr3_length: 13
clone_size: -
j_call: TRBJ2-1
v_call: TRBV4-1
cdr3_aa: ASSQFGTRDNEQF

cdr3_length: 12
clone_size: -
j_call: TRBJ1-1
v_call: TRBV18
cdr3_aa: ASSRDRKNTEAF

cdr3_length: 13
clone_size: many
j_call: TRBJ2-5
v_call: TRBV7-2
cdr3_aa: ASSLGAGYRETQY

cdr3_length: 11
clone_size: -
j_call: TRBJ2-7
v_call: TRBV5-1
cdr3_aa: ASSLASRSEQY

cdr3_length: 13
clone_size: few
j_call: TRBJ1-3
v_call: TRBV5-1
cdr3_aa: ASSVDLARGNTIY

cdr3_length: 11
clone_size: -
j_call: TRBJ2-3
v_call: TRBV25-1
cdr3_aa: ASMVALYDTQY

cdr3_length: 13
clone_size: -
j_call: TRBJ1-1
v_call: TRBV9
cdr3_aa: ASSGNRGLGTEAF

cdr3_length: 14
clone_size: -
j_call: TRBJ1-1
v_call: TRBV7-3
cdr3_aa: ASSPDRGRVNTEAF

cdr3_length: 11
clone_size: few
j_call: TRBJ1-2
v_call: TRBV6-1
cdr3_aa: ASSPYEGLRYT

cdr3_length: 13
clone_size: few
j_call: TRBJ2-7
v_call: TRBV29-1
cdr3_aa: SVFLNRDPSYEQY

cdr3_length: 13
clone_size: few
j_call: TRBJ2-7
v_call: TRBV6-1
cdr3_aa: ASSDGTSGRDEQY

cdr3_length: 14
clone_size: -
j_call: TRBJ2-3
v_call: TRBV5-1
cdr3_aa: ASSQGLAGVADTQY

cdr3_length: 15
clone_size: few
j_call: TRBJ1-1
v_call: TRBV11-1
cdr3_aa: ASSFRTGLVMNTEAF

cdr3_length: 12
clone_size: few
j_call: TRBJ1-1
v_call: TRBV2
cdr3_aa: ASSGTGMNTEAF

cdr3_length: 14
clone_size: few
j_call: TRBJ1-2
v_call: TRBV10-3
cdr3_aa: AISESVGQGRHGYT

cdr3_length: 13
clone_size: -
j_call: TRBJ2-5
v_call: TRBV7-9
cdr3_aa: ASSPGLAGQETQY

cdr3_length: 12
clone_size: -
j_call: TRBJ2-1
v_call: TRBV13
cdr3_aa: ASSLEASYNEQF

cdr3_length: 11
clone_size: few
j_call: TRBJ1-1
v_call: TRBV6-1
cdr3_aa: ASSKQGNTEAF

cdr3_length: 12
clone_size: few
j_call: TRBJ1-1
v_call: TRBV5-1
cdr3_aa: ASSFAPGNTEAF

cdr3_length: 14
clone_size: few
j_call: TRBJ2-7
v_call: TRBV5-6
cdr3_aa: ASSYRGTALSYEQY

cdr3_length: 11
clone_size: -
j_call: TRBJ2-1
v_call: TRBV7-3
cdr3_aa: ASSPGSYNEQF

cdr3_length: 13
clone_size: -
j_call: TRBJ2-7
v_call: TRBV15
cdr3_aa: ATSRDTSATYEQY

cdr3_length: 14
clone_size: -
j_call: TRBJ2-4
v_call: TRBV7-9
cdr3_aa: ASSLVGTGDQNIQY